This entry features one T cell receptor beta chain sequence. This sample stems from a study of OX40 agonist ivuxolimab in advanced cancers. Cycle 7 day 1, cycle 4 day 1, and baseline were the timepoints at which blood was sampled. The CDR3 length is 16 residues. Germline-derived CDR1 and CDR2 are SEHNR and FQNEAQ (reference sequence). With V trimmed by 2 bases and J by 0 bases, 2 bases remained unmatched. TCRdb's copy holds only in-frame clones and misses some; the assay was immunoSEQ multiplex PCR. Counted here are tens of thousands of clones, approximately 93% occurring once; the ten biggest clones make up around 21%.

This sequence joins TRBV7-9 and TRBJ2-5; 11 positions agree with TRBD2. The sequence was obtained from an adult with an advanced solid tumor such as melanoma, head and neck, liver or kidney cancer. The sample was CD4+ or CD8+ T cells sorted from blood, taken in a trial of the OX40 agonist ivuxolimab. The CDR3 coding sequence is TGTGCCAGCAGCTTAATGACTAGCGGGGACCAAGAGACCCAGTACTTC. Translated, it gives CASSLMTSGDQETQYF.